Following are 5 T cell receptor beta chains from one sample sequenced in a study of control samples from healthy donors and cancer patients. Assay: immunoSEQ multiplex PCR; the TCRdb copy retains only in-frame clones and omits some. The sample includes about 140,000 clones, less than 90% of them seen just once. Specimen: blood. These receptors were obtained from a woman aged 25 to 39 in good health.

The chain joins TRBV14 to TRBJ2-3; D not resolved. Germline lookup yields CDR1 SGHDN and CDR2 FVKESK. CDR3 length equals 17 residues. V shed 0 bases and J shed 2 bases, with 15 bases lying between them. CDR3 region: CASSQEGALRITDTQYF. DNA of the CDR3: TGTGCCAGCAGCCAAGAAGGCGCATTAAGAATCACAGATACGCAGTATTTT.

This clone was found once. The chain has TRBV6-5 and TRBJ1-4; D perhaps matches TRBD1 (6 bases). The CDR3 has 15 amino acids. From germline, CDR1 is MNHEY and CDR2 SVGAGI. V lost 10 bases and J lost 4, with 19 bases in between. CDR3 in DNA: TGTGCCACCACCCCCATGGGGGGCCATAATGAAAAACTGTTTTTT. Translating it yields CATTPMGGHNEKLFF.

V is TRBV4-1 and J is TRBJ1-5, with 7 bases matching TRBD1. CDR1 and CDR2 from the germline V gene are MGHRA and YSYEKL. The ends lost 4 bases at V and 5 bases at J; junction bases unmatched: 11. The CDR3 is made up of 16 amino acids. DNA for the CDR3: TGCGCCAGCAGCCGCGTCTTGGACAGGCGAGATCAGCCCCAGCATTTT. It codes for CASSRVLDRRDQPQHF.

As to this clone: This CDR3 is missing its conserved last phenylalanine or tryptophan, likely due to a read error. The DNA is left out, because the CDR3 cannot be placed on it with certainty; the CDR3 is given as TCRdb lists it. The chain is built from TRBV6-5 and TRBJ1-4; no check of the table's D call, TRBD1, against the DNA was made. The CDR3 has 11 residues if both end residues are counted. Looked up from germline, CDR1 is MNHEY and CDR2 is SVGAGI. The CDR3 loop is CASSSDDGQRI.

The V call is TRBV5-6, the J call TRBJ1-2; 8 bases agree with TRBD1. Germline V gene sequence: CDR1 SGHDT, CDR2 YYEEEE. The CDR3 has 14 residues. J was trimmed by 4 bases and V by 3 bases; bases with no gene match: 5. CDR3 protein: CASSWDRLGYGYTF. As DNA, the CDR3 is TGTGCCAGCAGCTGGGACAGGCTCGGCTATGGCTACACCTTC.